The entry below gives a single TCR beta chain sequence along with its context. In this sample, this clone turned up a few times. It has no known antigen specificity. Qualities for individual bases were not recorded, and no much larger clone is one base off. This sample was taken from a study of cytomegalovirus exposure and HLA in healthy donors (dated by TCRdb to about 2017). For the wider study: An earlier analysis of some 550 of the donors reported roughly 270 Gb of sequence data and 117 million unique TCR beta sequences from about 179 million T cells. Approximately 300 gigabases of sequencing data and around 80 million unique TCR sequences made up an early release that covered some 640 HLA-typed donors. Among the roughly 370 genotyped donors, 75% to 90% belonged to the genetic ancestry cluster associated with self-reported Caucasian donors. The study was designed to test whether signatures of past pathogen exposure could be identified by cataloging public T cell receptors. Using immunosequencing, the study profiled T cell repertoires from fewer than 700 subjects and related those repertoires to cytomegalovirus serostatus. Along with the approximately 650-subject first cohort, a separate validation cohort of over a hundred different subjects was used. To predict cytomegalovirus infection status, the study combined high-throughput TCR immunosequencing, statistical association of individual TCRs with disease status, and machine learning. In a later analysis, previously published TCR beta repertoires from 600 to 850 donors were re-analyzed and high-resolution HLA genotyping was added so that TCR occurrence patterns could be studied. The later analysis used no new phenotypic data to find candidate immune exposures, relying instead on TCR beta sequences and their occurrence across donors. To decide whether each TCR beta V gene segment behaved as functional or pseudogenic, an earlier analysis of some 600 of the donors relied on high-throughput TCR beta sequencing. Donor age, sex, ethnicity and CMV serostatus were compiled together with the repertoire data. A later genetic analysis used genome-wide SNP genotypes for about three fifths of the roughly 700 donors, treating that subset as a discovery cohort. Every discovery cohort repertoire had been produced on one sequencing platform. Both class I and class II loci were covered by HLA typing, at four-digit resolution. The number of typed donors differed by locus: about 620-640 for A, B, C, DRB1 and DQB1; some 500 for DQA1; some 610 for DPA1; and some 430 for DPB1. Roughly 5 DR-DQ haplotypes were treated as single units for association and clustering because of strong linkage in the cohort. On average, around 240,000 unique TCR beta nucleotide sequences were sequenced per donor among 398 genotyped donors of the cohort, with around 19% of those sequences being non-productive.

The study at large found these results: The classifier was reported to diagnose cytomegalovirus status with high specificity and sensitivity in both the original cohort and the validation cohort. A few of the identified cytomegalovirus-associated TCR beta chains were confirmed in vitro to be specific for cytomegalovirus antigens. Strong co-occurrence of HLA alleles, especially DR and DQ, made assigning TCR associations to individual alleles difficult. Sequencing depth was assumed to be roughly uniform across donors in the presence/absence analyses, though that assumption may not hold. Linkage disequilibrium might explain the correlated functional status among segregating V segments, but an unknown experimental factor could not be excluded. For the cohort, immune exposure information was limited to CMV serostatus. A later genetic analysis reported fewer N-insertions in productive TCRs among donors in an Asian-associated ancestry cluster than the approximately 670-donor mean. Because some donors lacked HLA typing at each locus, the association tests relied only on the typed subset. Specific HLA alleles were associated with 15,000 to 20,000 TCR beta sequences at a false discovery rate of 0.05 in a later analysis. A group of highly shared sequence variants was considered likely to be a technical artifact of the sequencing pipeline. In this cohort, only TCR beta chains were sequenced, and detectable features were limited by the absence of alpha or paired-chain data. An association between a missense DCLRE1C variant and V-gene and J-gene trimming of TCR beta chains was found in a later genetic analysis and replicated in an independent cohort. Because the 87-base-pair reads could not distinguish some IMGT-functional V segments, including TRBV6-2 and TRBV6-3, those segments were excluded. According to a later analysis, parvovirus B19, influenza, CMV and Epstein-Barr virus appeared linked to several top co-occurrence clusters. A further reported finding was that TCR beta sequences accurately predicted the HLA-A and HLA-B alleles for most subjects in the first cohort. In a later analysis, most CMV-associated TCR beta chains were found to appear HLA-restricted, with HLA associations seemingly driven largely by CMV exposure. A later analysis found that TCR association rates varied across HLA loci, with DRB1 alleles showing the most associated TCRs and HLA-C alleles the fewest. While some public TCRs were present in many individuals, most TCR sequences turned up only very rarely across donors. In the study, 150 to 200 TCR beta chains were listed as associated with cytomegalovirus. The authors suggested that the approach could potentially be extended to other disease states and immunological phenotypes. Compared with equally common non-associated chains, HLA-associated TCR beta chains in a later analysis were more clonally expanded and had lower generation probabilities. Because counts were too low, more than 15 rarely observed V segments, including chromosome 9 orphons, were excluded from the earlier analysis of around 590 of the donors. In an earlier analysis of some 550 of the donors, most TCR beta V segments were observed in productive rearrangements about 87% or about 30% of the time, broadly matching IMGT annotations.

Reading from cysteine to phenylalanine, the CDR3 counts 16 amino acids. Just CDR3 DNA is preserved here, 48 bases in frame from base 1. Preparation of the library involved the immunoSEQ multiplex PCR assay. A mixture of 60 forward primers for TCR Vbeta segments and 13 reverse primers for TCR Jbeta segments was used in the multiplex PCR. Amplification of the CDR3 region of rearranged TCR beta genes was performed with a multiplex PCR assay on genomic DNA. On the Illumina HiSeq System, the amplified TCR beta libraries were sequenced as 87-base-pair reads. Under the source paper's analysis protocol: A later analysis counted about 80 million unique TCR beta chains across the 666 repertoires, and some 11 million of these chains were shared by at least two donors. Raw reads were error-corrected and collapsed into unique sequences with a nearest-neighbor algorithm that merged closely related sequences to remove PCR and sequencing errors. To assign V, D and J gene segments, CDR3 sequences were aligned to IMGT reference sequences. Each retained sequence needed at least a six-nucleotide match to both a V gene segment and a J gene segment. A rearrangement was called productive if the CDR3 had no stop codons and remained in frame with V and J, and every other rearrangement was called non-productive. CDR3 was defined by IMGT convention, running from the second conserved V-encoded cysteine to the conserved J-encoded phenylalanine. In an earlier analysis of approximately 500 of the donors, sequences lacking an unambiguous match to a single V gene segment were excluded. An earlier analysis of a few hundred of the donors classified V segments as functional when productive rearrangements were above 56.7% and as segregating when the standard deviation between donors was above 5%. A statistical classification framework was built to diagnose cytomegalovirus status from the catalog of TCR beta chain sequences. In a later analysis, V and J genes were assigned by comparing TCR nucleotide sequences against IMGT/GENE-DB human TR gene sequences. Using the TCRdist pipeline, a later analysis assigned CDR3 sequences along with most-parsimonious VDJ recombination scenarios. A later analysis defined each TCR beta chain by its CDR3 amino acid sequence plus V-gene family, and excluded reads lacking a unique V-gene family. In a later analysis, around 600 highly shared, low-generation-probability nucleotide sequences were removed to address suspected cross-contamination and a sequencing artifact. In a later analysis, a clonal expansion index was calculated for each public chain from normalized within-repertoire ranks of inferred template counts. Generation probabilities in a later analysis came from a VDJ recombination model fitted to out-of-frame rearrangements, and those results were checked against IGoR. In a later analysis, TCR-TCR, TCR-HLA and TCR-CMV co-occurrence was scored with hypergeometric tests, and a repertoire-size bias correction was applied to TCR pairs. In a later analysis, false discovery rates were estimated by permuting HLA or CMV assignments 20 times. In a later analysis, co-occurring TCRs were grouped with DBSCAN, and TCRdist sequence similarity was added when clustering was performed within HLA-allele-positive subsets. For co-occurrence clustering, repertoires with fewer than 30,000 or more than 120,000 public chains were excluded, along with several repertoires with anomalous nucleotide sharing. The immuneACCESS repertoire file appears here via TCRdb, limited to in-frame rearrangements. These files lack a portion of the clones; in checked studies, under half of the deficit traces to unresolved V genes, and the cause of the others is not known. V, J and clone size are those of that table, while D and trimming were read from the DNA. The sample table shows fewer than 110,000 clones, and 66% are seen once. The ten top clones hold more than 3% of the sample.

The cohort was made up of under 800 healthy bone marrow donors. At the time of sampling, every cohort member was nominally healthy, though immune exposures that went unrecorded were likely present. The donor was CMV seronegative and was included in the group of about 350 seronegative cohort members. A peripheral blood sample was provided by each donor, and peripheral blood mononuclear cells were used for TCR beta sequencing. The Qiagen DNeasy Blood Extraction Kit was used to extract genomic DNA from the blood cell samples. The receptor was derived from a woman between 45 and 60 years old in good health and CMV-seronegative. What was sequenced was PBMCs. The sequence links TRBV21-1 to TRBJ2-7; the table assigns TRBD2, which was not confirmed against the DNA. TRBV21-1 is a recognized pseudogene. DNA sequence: TGTGCCAGCAGCAAAGTAAAACTTCTCCACTCCTACGAGCAGTACTTC. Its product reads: CASSKVKLLHSYEQYF.